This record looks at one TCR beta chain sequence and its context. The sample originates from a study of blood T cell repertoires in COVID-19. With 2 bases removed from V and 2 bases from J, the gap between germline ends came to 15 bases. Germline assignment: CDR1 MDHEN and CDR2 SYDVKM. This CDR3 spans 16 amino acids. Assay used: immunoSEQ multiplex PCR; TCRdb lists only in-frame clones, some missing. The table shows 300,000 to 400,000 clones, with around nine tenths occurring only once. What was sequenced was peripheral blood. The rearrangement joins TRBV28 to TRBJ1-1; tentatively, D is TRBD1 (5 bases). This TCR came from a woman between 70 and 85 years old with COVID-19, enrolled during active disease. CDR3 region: CASSLHLGGDNTEAFF. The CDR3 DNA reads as TGTGCCAGCAGTTTACATCTCGGAGGGGATAACACTGAAGCTTTCTTT.